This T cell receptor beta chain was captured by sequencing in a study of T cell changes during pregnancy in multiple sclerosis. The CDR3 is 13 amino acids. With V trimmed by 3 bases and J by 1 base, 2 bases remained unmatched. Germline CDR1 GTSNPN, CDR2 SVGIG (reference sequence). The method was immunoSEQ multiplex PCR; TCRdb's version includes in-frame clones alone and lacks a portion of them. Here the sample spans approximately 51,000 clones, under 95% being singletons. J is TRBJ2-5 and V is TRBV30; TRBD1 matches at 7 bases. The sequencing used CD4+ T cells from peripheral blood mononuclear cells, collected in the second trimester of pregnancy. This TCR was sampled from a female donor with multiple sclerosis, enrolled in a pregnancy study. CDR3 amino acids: CAWRRGPQETQYF. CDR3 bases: TGTGCCTGGAGAAGGGGGCCCCAAGAGACCCAGTACTTC.